Sequencing of this T cell receptor beta chain was carried out in a study of identifying expanded T cells in peripheral blood (dated by TCRdb to the late 2010s). The study in broad terms: Technical replicates were generated by sequencing separate aliquots of the same genomic DNA pool, and four replicates were compared pairwise.

TCRbeta CDR3 regions were profiled by bias-controlled multiplex PCR amplification of genomic DNA with the immunoSEQ Assay. As for the authors' bioinformatics: The absolute abundance of each unique TCRbeta CDR3 region was quantified after sequences were collapsed and filtered. Two models were used to test differential abundance: a binomial model (Fisher-equivalent) and a beta-binomial model that adds time-dependent variance fitted from healthy donors. Clones with fewer than 5 combined templates were removed, and differential abundance was called for clones with a Benjamini-Hochberg FDR below 0.01. Beta-binomial variance was modeled as a function of total template count across the two samples using the form v = (b*log(k)+a)^2. TCRdb retrieved this table from immuneACCESS and kept in-frame rearrangements only. Not all clones are present; in checked studies, unresolved V genes account for under half, and no reason is known for the remainder. The V and J calls and clone size were taken over from that table, and D and trimming were inferred from the DNA. Present in this sample are fewer than 130,000 clones, approximately 90% of which were seen just once. The ten top clones hold 16% of the sample.

Worth noting for this clone: The target of this receptor is not known. Base qualities are not at hand, and no much larger clone is one base apart.

During the collection period, no infections or other immune events were recorded for the healthy donors. To calibrate time-dependent variance in a beta-binomial model of T-cell clone differential abundance, blood repertoires from healthy donors were used as a training cohort. The training cohort included around ten healthy donors, of whom 3 were female and 7 were male. Donor ages ranged from 29 to 64 years, with an average of approximately 43 years. Whole blood was collected from each healthy donor at three time points spaced 2 to 3 weeks apart and obtained from a commercial supplier. Genomic DNA was extracted from unsorted whole blood for immunosequencing. Here is what the overall study found, with its caveats: The binomial model flagged roughly 1.3 differentially abundant clones between technical replicates but roughly 15 over approximately 2 weeks and about 19 over approximately 4 weeks. The authors expected biological variance in healthy repertoires might increase further over much longer intervals such as months to years. The beta-binomial model significantly reduced the number of clones called differentially abundant and the false-positive rate across all healthy-donor time intervals. Across all healthy donors, variance in clone template counts between roughly 2-week samples was found to increase significantly with total template count.

Relative to germline, V is missing 0 bases and J is missing 1 base, with 5 bases of the junction outside any gene match. The cysteine opens and the phenylalanine closes a CDR3 of 16 amino acids. The read is trimmed to its CDR3 DNA, 48 bases read in frame from base 1. CDR1 SGHAT and CDR2 FQNNGV are derived from the germline V gene. The rearrangement combines TRBV11-2 with TRBJ2-5; TRBD2 agrees with 7 junctional bases. The source of this sequence is a person aged 18 to 70 in good health. The source material was blood. At the DNA level, the sequence is TGTGCCAGCAGCTTAGAGTGGGGGGGGGTCCAAGAGACCCAGTACTTC. Translated, this gives CASSLEWGGVQETQYF.